The clone carrying this T cell receptor (beta chain) was observed once. This CDR3 spans 15 amino acids. In germline, CDR1 is SGHTA, CDR2 FQGNSA. V was clipped by 5 bases and J by 1 base, with 12 bases between them. The entry originates in a study of T cell changes during pregnancy in multiple sclerosis. The protocol was immunoSEQ multiplex PCR, while the TCRdb copy is restricted to in-frame clones and leaves out a portion. The sample has 25,000 to 30,000 clones, 75% to 90% seen once. The source is a female donor in good health, enrolled as a control in a pregnancy study. The sequencing here drew on CD4+ T cells from peripheral blood mononuclear cells, taken in the first trimester of pregnancy. This chain uses TRBV7-2 with TRBJ1-5, with D possibly TRBD1 on 6 matching bases. CDR3 residues: CASSARGQSNQPQHF. The CDR3 DNA reads as TGTGCCAGCAGCGCCAGAGGACAGAGCAATCAGCCCCAGCATTTT.